Each of the 27 T cell receptor beta chains below was sequenced from the same sample in a study of blood T cell repertoires in COVID-19. Produced via immunoSEQ multiplex PCR; TCRdb's table is partial and in-frame only. Of some 180,000 clones listed, 85% to 90% are singletons. Sequencing was performed on PBMCs or T cells enriched from blood (not recorded which). The receptors come from a woman aged 40 to 50 in a cohort exposed to, infected with or recovered from COVID-19 (not recorded which).

V and J are TRBV7-2 and TRBJ2-3; D is unresolved. The CDR3 has 15 amino acids. Germline CDR1 SGHTA, CDR2 FQGNSA. The V gene lost 7 bases and the J gene lost 2 bases, with 16 bases spanning the gap. DNA for the CDR3: TGTGCCAGCATCAAGCTCTGGAGTCCCACAGATACGCAGTATTTT. Its translation is CASIKLWSPTDTQYF. Combining the CDR3 with reference TRBV7-2 and TRBJ2-3 gives the whole variable domain GAGVSQSPSNKVTEKGKDVELRCDPISGHTALYWYRQSLGQGLEFLIYFQGNSAPDKSGLPSDRFSAERTGGSVSTLTIQRTQQEDSAVYLCASIKLWSPTDTQYFGPGTRLTVL.

This clone appeared a single time. The CDR3 DNA reads as TGTGCCAGCAGTCCCATAGGGACAGCGTTTAATGAAAAACTGTTTTTT. Its translation: CASSPIGTAFNEKLFF. The rearrangement uses TRBV27 and TRBJ1-4; 7 nucleotides line up with TRBD1. Germline V gene lookup returns CDR1 MNHEY and CDR2 SMNVEV (reference sequence). V lost 5 bases to trimming and J lost 4 bases; unmatched junction nucleotides: 10. The CDR3 has 16 amino acids.

The chain is built from TRBV9 and TRBJ2-5; 11 nucleotides align to TRBD2. The CDR3 loop spans 17 amino acids. Germline-derived CDR1 and CDR2 are SGDLS and YYNGEE. V was pared by 3 bases and J by 2 bases, with 9 bases of the junction left unmatched. The CDR3 here is CASSGRRTSGFQETQYF. The CDR3 DNA is TGTGCCAGCAGCGGAAGGAGGACTAGCGGGTTTCAAGAGACCCAGTACTTC.

The genes are TRBV4-1 and TRBJ1-2; 7 nucleotides match TRBD1. The CDR3 totals 15 residues. V shed 4 bases and J 4 bases; nucleotides not matched to a gene: 9. Looked up from germline, CDR1 is MGHRA and CDR2 is YSYEKL. The CDR3 reads CASSLSTGDLYGYTF. Here the CDR3 DNA reads TGCGCCAGCAGCCTTTCTACAGGGGACCTCTATGGCTACACCTTC.

This sequence joins TRBV2 and TRBJ1-2; TRBD1 aligns across 8 bases. The CDR3 runs 17 residues. Looked up from germline, CDR1 is SNHLY and CDR2 is FYNNEI. V lost 7 bases, J lost 1 base, and 14 bases stayed unmatched. The DNA of the CDR3 is TGTGCCAGCAAGAAAATCGGACAGGGAGTGCGTAACTATGGCTACACCTTC. This gives the protein CASKKIGQGVRNYGYTF.

J is TRBJ2-7 and V is TRBV7-2; 13 bases match TRBD2. The V gene's germline CDR1 is SGHTA and CDR2 FQGNSA. J gave up 2 bases and V 2 bases, and 0 bases lay outside the gene matches. The CDR3 is 15 residues long. CDR3 residues: CASSLTSGGAYEQYF. Here the CDR3 DNA reads TGTGCCAGCAGCTTAACTAGCGGGGGGGCCTACGAGCAGTACTTC.

The CDR3: CASSLRSGQAEAFF. In DNA form, the CDR3 reads TGTGCCAGCAGCCTACGTTCGGGACAGGCTGAAGCTTTCTTT. This chain links TRBV13 with TRBJ1-1; the match to TRBD1 covers 8 bases. Germline V CDR1 and CDR2: PRHDT, FYEKMQ (reference sequence). The CDR3 contains 14 residues. V lost 5 bases, J lost 6 bases, and 8 bases stayed unmatched.

Only one count was recorded for this clone. This chain uses TRBV25-1 with TRBJ2-5; 10 bases fit TRBD2. There are 15 residues in the CDR3. The V gene's germline CDR1 is MGHDK and CDR2 SYGVNS. With 4 bases clipped from V and 5 bases from J, the junction kept 7 bases outside the gene matches. CDR3 region: CASSASGRAGETQYF. The CDR3 nucleotides are TGTGCCAGCAGTGCCAGCGGGAGGGCCGGGGAGACCCAGTACTTC.

This chain uses TRBV18 with TRBJ1-5; a weak D match, TRBD1 (5 bases). V lost 2 bases and J 2 bases, leaving 25 bases between the germline ends. Germline values: CDR1 KGHSH, CDR2 LQKENI. The CDR3 is 20 amino acids. CDR3 coding DNA: TGTGCCAGCTCACCAGGAGTGGGGCGCGGAGGGGCTTTGGGCAATCAGCCCCAGCATTTT. Its protein is CASSPGVGRGGALGNQPQHF.

The chain links TRBV4-1 to TRBJ1-1, with D perhaps matching TRBD1 (5 bases). Deletions cut 3 bases from V and 0 bases from J, with 17 bases between. The CDR3 sequence is 17 residues long. Germline loops: CDR1 MGHRA, CDR2 YSYEKL. The CDR3 is CASSHAVRRQLNTEAFF. The CDR3 region has the DNA TGCGCCAGCAGCCATGCCGTCAGACGACAGCTGAACACTGAAGCTTTCTTT.

The chain employs TRBV28 and TRBJ1-2; D perhaps matches TRBD1 (6 bases). The ends were cut back, 6 bases at V and 5 bases at J, with 16 bases in the middle. CDR1 is MDHEN and CDR2 is SYDVKM in the germline V gene. The CDR3 has 14 residues. The DNA for the CDR3 is TGTGCCAGCAGACCGACAGGAGAACTGTATGGCTACACCTTC. Translation gives CASRPTGELYGYTF.

V is TRBV5-8 and J is TRBJ2-1; tentative D call: TRBD1 (7 bases). Germline V gene data show CDR1 as SGHTS and CDR2 as YDEGEE. This CDR3 is built from 15 residues. For the CDR3, the DNA is TGTGCTTCACTTTCTGGCCAGGGGGGCCACAATGAGCAGTTCTTC. Protein sequence: CASLSGQGGHNEQFF. The full variable domain, its missing parts supplied by reference TRBV5-8 and TRBJ2-1, is EAGVTQSPTHLIKTRGQQATLRCSPISGHTSVYWYQQALGLGLQFLLWYDEGEERNRGNFPPRFSGRQFPNYSSELNVNALELEDSALYLCASLSGQGGHNEQFFGPGTRLTVL.

A remark on this clone: Other nucleotide sequences in the sample specify the same CDR3. The rearrangement joins TRBV7-9 to TRBJ1-5; D might be TRBD1 (5 bases). Trimming took off 1 base at V and 2 bases at J, with 6 bases between the two ends. The CDR3 has 14 amino acids. CDR1 SEHNR and CDR2 FQNEAQ come from the germline V gene (reference sequence). The CDR3 is CASSLGGGNQPQHF. The CDR3 DNA is TGTGCCAGCAGCTTAGGGGGGGGCAATCAGCCCCAGCATTTT.

V gene TRBV7-8 combines with J gene TRBJ2-1, with a possible D match to TRBD1 (5 bases). V was trimmed by 1 base and J by 3 bases, leaving 16 bases between them. CDR1 SGHVS and CDR2 FQNEAQ come from the germline V gene. The CDR3 totals 17 residues. CDR3 region: CASSLDSRWTHYNEQFF. Written as DNA, the CDR3 is TGTGCCAGCAGCTTAGATTCCCGTTGGACACACTACAATGAGCAGTTCTTC.

The chain carries TRBV10-2 and TRBJ1-1, with D hard to call. The CDR3 covers 15 residues. Trimming removed 3 bases from V and 1 base from J, with 12 bases in between. CDR1 and CDR2 (germline): WSHSY, SAAADI. The CDR3 coding sequence is TGCGCCAGCAGTGATCAGCACAGAAAGAACACTGAAGCTTTCTTT. Amino acids: CASSDQHRKNTEAFF.

The chain recombines TRBV28 with TRBJ1-1, with TRBD1 matching 8 bases. The J segment lost 3 bases and the V segment lost 11 bases, leaving 8 bases of the junction unmatched. This CDR3 has 13 residues. Germline V gene lookup returns CDR1 MDHEN and CDR2 SYDVKM. CDR3 protein: CAAARGQDTEAFF. The CDR3 region has the DNA TGTGCCGCGGCCAGGGGGCAGGACACTGAAGCTTTCTTT.

V is TRBV9 and J is TRBJ1-3, with D tentatively TRBD1 (5 bases). Trimming took off 0 bases at V and 0 bases at J, with 10 bases between the two ends. Germline lookup yields CDR1 SGDLS and CDR2 YYNGEE. CDR3 length: 16 amino acids. CDR3 region: CASSVAGGDSGNTIYF. The CDR3 bases are TGTGCCAGCAGCGTAGCTGGGGGGGACTCTGGAAACACCATATATTTT.

The sample holds one count of this clone. The V call is TRBV10-3, the J call TRBJ2-7, with 9 bases identical to TRBD1. The CDR3 consists of 14 residues. CDR1 is ENHRY, CDR2 SYGVKD, per germline. Losses at the gene ends were 8 bases for V and 6 bases for J; bases not matched to a gene: 11. CDR3 DNA sequence: TGTGCCATCGGCCAGAGGGACAGGGATAGCGAGCAGTACTTC. As protein: CAIGQRDRDSEQYF.

This chain connects TRBV28 to TRBJ2-5; TRBD1 aligns across 10 bases. Germline assignment: CDR1 MDHEN and CDR2 SYDVKM. This CDR3 comprises 16 residues. Trimming took 5 bases from V and 5 from J; bases not matched to a gene: 11. This CDR3 reads CASSPMGQGLYETQYF. DNA of the CDR3: TGTGCCAGCAGTCCGATGGGACAGGGGCTCTACGAGACCCAGTACTTC.

The chain joins TRBV10-2 to TRBJ1-2, with D hard to call. Between the trimmed V and J ends, which lost 0 bases and 8 bases, there was a span of 13 bases. The CDR3 is made up of 14 amino acids. Germline assignment: CDR1 WSHSY and CDR2 SAAADI. The CDR3 sequence is CASSESARGRGYTF. The CDR3 DNA follows: TGCGCCAGCAGTGAGTCGGCACGGGGAAGGGGCTACACCTTC.

In its sample, this clone was seen a few times. This chain uses TRBV23-1 with TRBJ1-1; 7 bases align to TRBD1. TRBV23-1 carries the ORF label, with uncertain function. There are 17 residues in the CDR3. V trimming: 6 bases; J trimming: 5 bases; junction bases outside the gene matches: 18. The chain's CDR3 is CASSQSTAGTACTEAFF. The CDR3 nucleotides read TGCGCCAGCAGCCAGTCCACCGCCGGGACAGCTTGTACTGAAGCTTTCTTT.

In this sample, this clone turned up once. V is TRBV13 and J is TRBJ2-5, with TRBD2 identical over 11 bases. Germline V gene data show CDR1 as PRHDT and CDR2 as FYEKMQ (reference sequence). V was pared by 2 bases and J by 5 bases, with 13 bases of the junction left unmatched. The CDR3 sequence is 18 residues long. The CDR3 protein is CASSLRGSGGAAVETQYF. CDR3 sequence (DNA): TGTGCCAGCAGCTTAAGGGGTAGCGGGGGGGCAGCAGTGGAGACCCAGTACTTC.

The gene calls are TRBV13 and TRBJ2-1, with 9 bases lining up with TRBD2. There are 14 residues in the CDR3. CDR1 PRHDT and CDR2 FYEKMQ come from the germline V gene (reference sequence). V was pared by 2 bases and J by 8 bases, with 4 bases of the junction left unmatched. The CDR3 sequence: CASSLPSGADEQFF. CDR3 bases: TGTGCCAGCAGCTTACCTAGCGGGGCCGATGAGCAGTTCTTC.

The chain joins TRBV28 to TRBJ1-1; 7 bases agree with TRBD1. V lost 10 bases and J lost 2; bases outside the gene matches: 10. Germline loops: CDR1 MDHEN, CDR2 SYDVKM. The CDR3 extends over 14 amino acids. In DNA form, the CDR3 reads TGTGCCATCAGGGACAGACGCTTTAACACTGAAGCTTTCTTT. As protein: CAIRDRRFNTEAFF.

This chain connects TRBV5-1 to TRBJ1-1; 7 bases fit TRBD1. In germline, CDR1 is SGHRS, CDR2 YFSETQ. With 4 bases clipped from V and 11 bases from J, the junction kept 14 bases outside the gene matches. CDR3 size: 14 residues. The CDR3 DNA reads TGCGCCAGCAGCGAAGGGACAGCCCAGGGCGGGGCTTTCTTT. Translated: CASSEGTAQGGAFF.

CDR3 bases: TGTGCCAGCAGCAGACAGGGGGCGGACGAAAAACTGTTTTTT. Encoded protein: CASSRQGADEKLFF. V gene TRBV6-5 combines with J gene TRBJ1-4, with 10 positions matching TRBD1. V was pared by 6 bases and J by 8 bases, with 6 bases of the junction left unmatched. The CDR3 has 14 residues. The germline V gene encodes CDR1 MNHEY and CDR2 SVGAGI.

The chain joins TRBV5-1 to TRBJ1-2; TRBD1 aligns across 9 bases. V was clipped by 1 base and J by 3 bases; unmatched bases: 7. Germline V gene data show CDR1 as SGHRS and CDR2 as YFSETQ. This CDR3 has 16 amino acids. CDR3 DNA sequence: TGCGCCAGCAGCTTGACAGGGGGCACTTTCGACTATGGCTACACCTTC. Encoded protein: CASSLTGGTFDYGYTF.